This is a list of T cell receptor beta chains from one sample in a study of blood T cell repertoires in COVID-19. Using immunoSEQ multiplex PCR, the repertoire was profiled, and TCRdb retains in-frame clones only, with some absent. The profile shows approximately 100,000 clones, roughly two thirds of them singletons. The sample was peripheral blood. These receptor sequences come from a man of 80 years or more with acute or convalescent COVID-19. The CDR3 runs from the conserved cysteine through the conserved F or W. D genes are given only for firm matches. Clone size is given for some rows only: seen once, a few or many times, or a class if the clone is expanded.

v_gene,j_gene,abundance,d_gene,CDR3nt,CDR3aa
TRBV19,TRBJ2-2,-,-,TGTGCCAGTAGTATAAAGGGGTCCACCGGGGAGCTGTTTTTT,CASSIKGSTGELFF
TRBV19,TRBJ1-3,-,-,TGTGCCAGTAGTATGACAGTTGGAAACACCATATATTTT,CASSMTVGNTIYF
TRBV6-2/TRBV6-3,TRBJ1-5,-,-,TGTGCCAGCAGCCCCGGATCGGGTAATCAGCCCCAGCATTTT,CASSPGSGNQPQHF
TRBV10-3,TRBJ2-7,few,TRBD2,TGTGCCATCAGTGAGACTAGCGGGACGGTCGAGCAGTACTTC,CAISETSGTVEQYF
TRBV5-6,TRBJ2-7,-,TRBD1,TGTGCCAGCAGCGGGGTTGGGACAGGGGGTGACGAGCAGTACTTC,CASSGVGTGGDEQYF
TRBV18,TRBJ2-2,few,-,TGTGCCAGCTCACCTGGACTCACCGGGGAGCTGTTTTTT,CASSPGLTGELFF
TRBV10-2,TRBJ2-7,-,TRBD1,TGCGCCACCCTTAAACAGGGGAGACAGGGGAGCTACGAGCAGTACTTC,CATLKQGRQGSYEQYF
TRBV5-4,TRBJ1-2,-,TRBD1,TGTGCCAGCAGCTCGGGACAGGGGGCAAGACTGAACTATGGCTACACCTTC,CASSSGQGARLNYGYTF
TRBV29-1,TRBJ2-2,-,-,TGCAGCGTTGAAGATGGTAGGCTAGTTGGGACCGGGGAGCTGTTTTTT,CSVEDGRLVGTGELFF
TRBV6-4,TRBJ1-4,-,TRBD1,TGTGCCAGCTCACCTCCGGACAGGGGGCGCTGGACTAATGAAAAACTGTTTTTT,CASSPPDRGRWTNEKLFF
TRBV24-1,TRBJ2-3,-,TRBD1,TGTGCCACCAGTGAGGACAGGGAAACGCAGTATTTT,CATSEDRETQYF
TRBV18,TRBJ2-3,-,-,TGTGCCAGCTCACCGGGGACTTCAGCCACAGATACGCAGTATTTT,CASSPGTSATDTQYF
TRBV6-4,TRBJ1-5,-,-,TGTGCCAGCAGCCTATTGGGGGGTTGGCAGCCCCAGCATTTT,CASSLLGGWQPQHF
TRBV27,TRBJ1-5,-,-,TGTGCCAGCAGTTTCCAGGGAAGTCTCGATAGCAATCAGCCCCAGCATTTT,CASSFQGSLDSNQPQHF
TRBV6-6,TRBJ2-7,-,TRBD2,TGTGCCAGCAGTTCCTACGGGACTACCTCCGACGAGCAGTACTTC,CASSSYGTTSDEQYF
TRBV9,TRBJ1-2,-,TRBD1,TGTGCCAGCAGCGTAGATTGGACAGGGGTTTCTAGGTACACCTTC,CASSVDWTGVSRYTF
TRBV11-1,TRBJ1-2,-,-,TGTGCCAGCAGCTGGACCCAGGGTAACTATGGCTACACCTTC,CASSWTQGNYGYTF
TRBV28,TRBJ2-4,-,-,TGTGCCAGCAGAAGACCGGACAGTCCCAAAAACATTCAGTACTTC,CASRRPDSPKNIQYF
TRBV3-1/TRBV3-2,TRBJ2-3,-,TRBD2,TGTGCCAGCAGCCTCTCTAGCGGTGGAGATACGCAGTATTTT,CASSLSSGGDTQYF
TRBV7-8,TRBJ2-1,-,TRBD2,TGTGCCAGCAGCTTATCTAGCGGAACCTACAATGAGCAGTTCTTC,CASSLSSGTYNEQFF
TRBV6-2/TRBV6-3,TRBJ2-7,many,-,TGTGCCAGCAGTTACGGCGGGGGCCTTACCTACGAGCAGTACTTC,CASSYGGGLTYEQYF
TRBV9,TRBJ1-2,-,-,TGTGCCAGCAGCCTGTCGGACTATGGCTACACCTTC,CASSLSDYGYTF
TRBV12-3/TRBV12-4,TRBJ2-3,few,-,TGTGCCAGCACCCGATCTCTTCCCTCAGCGCAGTATTTT,CASTRSLPSAQYF
TRBV5-8,TRBJ2-1,once,-,TGTGCCAGCAGCTTGGATCCGACAGGCAAGTTCTTC,CASSLDPTGKFF
TRBV5-1,TRBJ2-2,-,TRBD1,TGCGCCAGCAGCTGGTCGGACAGGATCGGTGGCGGGGAGCTGTTTTTT,CASSWSDRIGGGELFF
TRBV3-1/TRBV3-2,TRBJ1-1,-,TRBD1,TGTGCCAGCAGCCAAGTTGGTCTCTTGGGACAGTACACTGAAGCTTTCTTT,CASSQVGLLGQYTEAFF
TRBV7-9,TRBJ2-7,-,-,TGTGCCAGCAGCCCGAACGGGAAACCCTACGAGCAGTACTTC,CASSPNGKPYEQYF
TRBV19,TRBJ1-4,-,TRBD1,TGTGCCAGTCGGGACAGGGGAGTCGAAAAACTGTTTTTT,CASRDRGVEKLFF